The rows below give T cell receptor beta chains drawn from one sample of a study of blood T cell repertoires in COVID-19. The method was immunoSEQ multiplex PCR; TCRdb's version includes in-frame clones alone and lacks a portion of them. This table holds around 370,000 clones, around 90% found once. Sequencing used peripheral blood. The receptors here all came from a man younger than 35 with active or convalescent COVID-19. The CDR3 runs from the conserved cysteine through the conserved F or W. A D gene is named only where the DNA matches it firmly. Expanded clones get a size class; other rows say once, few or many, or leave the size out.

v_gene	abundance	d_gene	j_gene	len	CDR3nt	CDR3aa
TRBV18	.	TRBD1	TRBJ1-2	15	TGTGCCAGCTCACCACCGACAGGGCCGGACTATGGCTACACCTTC	CASSPPTGPDYGYTF
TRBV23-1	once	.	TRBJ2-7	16	TGCGCCAGCAGTCACTCAGCGGGTTCTATTTTCTACGAGCAGTACTTC	CASSHSAGSIFYEQYF
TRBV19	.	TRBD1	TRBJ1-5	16	TGTGCCAGTAGTATAGCAGACAGGGGGCGAGGTCAGCCCCAGCATTTT	CASSIADRGRGQPQHF
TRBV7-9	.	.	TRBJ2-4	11	TGTGCCAGCAGCCCGTCTAGCATTCAGTACTTC	CASSPSSIQYF
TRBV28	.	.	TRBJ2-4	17	TGTGCCAGCACCTCCCGTCAGGGGTCGGGGAGTAAAAACATTCAGTACTTC	CASTSRQGSGSKNIQYF
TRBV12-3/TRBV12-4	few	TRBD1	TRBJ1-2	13	TGTGCCAGCAGCCTAGGGACAGGGTCAGGCTACACCTTC	CASSLGTGSGYTF
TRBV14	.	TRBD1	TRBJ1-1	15	TGTGCCAGCAGCCAAACGGGACAGGGCGCGACTGAAGCTTTCTTT	CASSQTGQGATEAFF
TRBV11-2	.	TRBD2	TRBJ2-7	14	TGTGCCAGCAGCCCAAGCGGGGGGACCTACGAGCAGTACTTC	CASSPSGGTYEQYF
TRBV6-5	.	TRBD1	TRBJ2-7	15	TGTGCCAGCAGGGTTTTCTTGCGGACAGGGTACGAGCAGTACTTC	CASRVFLRTGYEQYF
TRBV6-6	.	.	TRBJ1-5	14	TGTGCCAGCAGCCGTCGAGGGCGGGATCAGCCCCAGCATTTT	CASSRRGRDQPQHF
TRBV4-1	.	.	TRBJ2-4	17	TGCGCCAGCAGCCAAGGGTCTTTCCGGGACAGCGGGGGCATTCAGTACTTC	CASSQGSFRDSGGIQYF
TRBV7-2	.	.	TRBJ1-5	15	TGTGCCAGCAGTCCCGGGTGGACAGAAAATCAGCCCCAGCATTTT	CASSPGWTENQPQHF
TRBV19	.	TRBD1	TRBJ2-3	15	TGTGCCAGTAGTGCAACAGGGGGCGGTTTAGATACGCAGTATTTT	CASSATGGGLDTQYF
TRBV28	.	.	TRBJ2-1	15	TGTGCCAGCAGGGCCTCTTCAACAGGGCTCGTTGAGCAGTTCTTC	CASRASSTGLVEQFF
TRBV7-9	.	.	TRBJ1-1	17	TGTGCCAGCAGCTTATTGGCAATTCCGACAGAGGATCCTGAAGCTTTCTTT	CASSLLAIPTEDPEAFF
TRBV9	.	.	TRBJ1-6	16	TGTGCCAGCAGCGTAGACCCGGACAGATATAATTCACCCCTCCACTTT	CASSVDPDRYNSPLHF
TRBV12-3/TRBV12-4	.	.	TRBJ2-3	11	TGTGCCAGCACCTCGTCTGATACGCAGTATTTT	CASTSSDTQYF
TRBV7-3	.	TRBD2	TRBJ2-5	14	TGTGCCAGCAGCTTAGGCGGGGGGCAAGAGACCCAGTACTTC	CASSLGGGQETQYF
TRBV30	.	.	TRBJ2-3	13	TGTGCCTGGAGTGGGCTAGTATCGGATACGCAGTATTTT	CAWSGLVSDTQYF
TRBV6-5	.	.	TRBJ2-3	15	TGTGCCAGCAGTTACTCGCGGCAGGGGAAGGATACGCAGTATTTT	CASSYSRQGKDTQYF
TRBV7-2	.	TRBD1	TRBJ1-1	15	TGTGCCAGCAGACGGGACAGGGGCAGGAACACTGAAGCTTTCTTT	CASRRDRGRNTEAFF
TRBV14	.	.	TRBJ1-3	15	TGTGCCAGCAGCCAATTTGTAGGGGCTGGAAACACCATATATTTT	CASSQFVGAGNTIYF
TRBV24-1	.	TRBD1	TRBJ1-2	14	TGTGCCACCAGTGAGGGGGACAGGGCGTCTGGCTACACCTTC	CATSEGDRASGYTF
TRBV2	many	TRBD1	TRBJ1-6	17	TGTGCCAGCAGTAAAGAGGGGATGGACAGGGGAAATTCACCCCTCCACTTT	CASSKEGMDRGNSPLHF
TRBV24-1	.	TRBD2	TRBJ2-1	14	TGTGCCACCAGTGGGGGGGGTGGCTACAATGAGCAGTTCTTC	CATSGGGGYNEQFF
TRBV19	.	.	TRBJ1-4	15	TGTGCCAGTAGTATAGACAGGGCGACCGGCGAAAAACTGTTTTTT	CASSIDRATGEKLFF
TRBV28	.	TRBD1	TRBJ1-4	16	TGTGCCAGCAGTTTTCAGGGGGCGCTTACTAATGAAAAACTGTTTTTT	CASSFQGALTNEKLFF
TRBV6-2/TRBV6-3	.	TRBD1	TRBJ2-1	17	TGTGCCAGCAGTTACACGGGACAGGGGGTCTCCTACAATGAGCAGTTCTTC	CASSYTGQGVSYNEQFF
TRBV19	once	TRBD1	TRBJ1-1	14	TGTGCCAGTAGTGGACAGGGGGTGAACACTGAAGCTTTCTTT	CASSGQGVNTEAFF
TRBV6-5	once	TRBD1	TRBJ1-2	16	TGTGCCAGCAGTTACTGGGGGGGACAGGGGGTCGGTGGCTACACCTTC	CASSYWGGQGVGGYTF
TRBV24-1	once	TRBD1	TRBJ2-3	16	TGTGCCACCAGTGATTCCGGGACAGGGAGTACAGATACGCAGTATTTT	CATSDSGTGSTDTQYF
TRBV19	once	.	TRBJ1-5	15	TGTGCCAGTAGTATGGAAGGACAGCACAATCAGCCCCAGCATTTT	CASSMEGQHNQPQHF
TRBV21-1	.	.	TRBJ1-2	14	TGTGCCAGCAGCAAACGGCGGGAAAACTATGGCTACACCTTC	CASSKRRENYGYTF
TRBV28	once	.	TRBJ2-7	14	TGTGCCACGAGGGAGGAGGGGGGGGTCTACGAGCAGTACTTC	CATREEGGVYEQYF
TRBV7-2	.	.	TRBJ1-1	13	TGTGCCACGAGGGAGGGGAGTGTGACTGAAGCTTTCTTT	CATREGSVTEAFF
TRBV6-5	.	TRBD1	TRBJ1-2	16	TGTGCCAGCAGTTACGCGGGACAGGTTAATTCTTATGGCTACACCTTC	CASSYAGQVNSYGYTF
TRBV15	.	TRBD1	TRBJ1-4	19	TGTGCCACCAGCAGAGATCTCGGACAGGGGGCCCAGACGAATGAAAAACTGTTTTTT	CATSRDLGQGAQTNEKLFF
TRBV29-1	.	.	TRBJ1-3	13	TGCAGCGCCCGGTCGGGGGGAAGAAACACCATATATTTT	CSARSGGRNTIYF
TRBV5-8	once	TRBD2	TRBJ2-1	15	TGTGCCAGCAGCTATCACGACGGGGGGTACAATGAGCAGTTCTTC	CASSYHDGGYNEQFF
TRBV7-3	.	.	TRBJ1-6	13	TGTGCCAGCAGCTTAGGGAGCGGGCGAGGCCTCCACTTT	CASSLGSGRGLHF
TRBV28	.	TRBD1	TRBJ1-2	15	TGTGCCAGCAGTTCCGGACAGGGGGGCGGCTATGGCTACACCTTC	CASSSGQGGGYGYTF
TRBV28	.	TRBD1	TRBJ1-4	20	TGTGCCAGCAGTGAACCGAAACGGGACAGGGGGAATATGGTAGATGAAAAACTGTTTTTT	CASSEPKRDRGNMVDEKLFF
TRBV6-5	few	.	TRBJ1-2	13	TGTGCCAGCAGACACGACAGTGCGTATGGCTACACCTTC	CASRHDSAYGYTF
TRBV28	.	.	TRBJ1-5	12	TGTGCCAGCAGTATACAGGTTCAGCCCCAGCATTTT	CASSIQVQPQHF